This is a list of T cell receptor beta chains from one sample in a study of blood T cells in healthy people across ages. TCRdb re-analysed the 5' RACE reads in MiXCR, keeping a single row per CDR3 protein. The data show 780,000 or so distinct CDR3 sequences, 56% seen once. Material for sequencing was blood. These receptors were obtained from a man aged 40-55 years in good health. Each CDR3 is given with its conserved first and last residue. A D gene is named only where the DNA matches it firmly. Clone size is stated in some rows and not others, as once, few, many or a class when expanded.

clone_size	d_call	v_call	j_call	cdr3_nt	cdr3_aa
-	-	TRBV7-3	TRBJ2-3	TGTGCCAGCACTCAGGGGCCCACAGATACGCAGTATTTT	CASTQGPTDTQYF
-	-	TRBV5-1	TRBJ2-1	TGCGCCAGCACCCGCAGGGTTAGTAATGAGCAGTTCTTC	CASTRRVSNEQFF
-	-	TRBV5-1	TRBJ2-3	TGCGCCAGCAGCTTGGAAGCGGGTGGGGGCCAGGATACGCAGTATTTT	CASSLEAGGGQDTQYF
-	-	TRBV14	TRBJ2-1	TGTGCCAGCAGCCCCTACTCCTCTAGCACCTACAATGAGCAGTTCTTC	CASSPYSSSTYNEQFF
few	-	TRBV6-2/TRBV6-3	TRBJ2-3	TGTGCCAGCACCATGTCCAGGTCTACAGATACGCAGTATTTT	CASTMSRSTDTQYF
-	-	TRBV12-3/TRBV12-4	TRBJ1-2	TGTGCCAGCAGACAGGCAGGATCCTATGGCTACACCTTC	CASRQAGSYGYTF
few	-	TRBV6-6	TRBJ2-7	TGTGCCAGCCAAACCCCTAAGGACAACTACGAGCAGTACTTC	CASQTPKDNYEQYF
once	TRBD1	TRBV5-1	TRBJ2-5	TGCGCCAGCGGACAGGGGGCCCAAGCGACCCAGTACTTC	CASGQGAQATQYF
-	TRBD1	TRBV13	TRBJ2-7	TGTGCCAGCAGCCCCCCGCAGGGGGACGAGCAGTACTTC	CASSPPQGDEQYF
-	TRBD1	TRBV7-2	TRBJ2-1	TGTGCCAGCAGCTTAGATACGGGACAGGGGGCTGATGAGCAGTTCTTC	CASSLDTGQGADEQFF
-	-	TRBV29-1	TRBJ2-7	TGCAGCGTTGAAGGGGGGGCAGGAGGATACAATGAGCAGTACTTC	CSVEGGAGGYNEQYF
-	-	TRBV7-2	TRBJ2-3	TGTGCCAGCAGCTTAGTAGGGGCAGGCACAGATACGCAGTATTTT	CASSLVGAGTDTQYF
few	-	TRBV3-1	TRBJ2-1	TGTGCCAGCAGCCAAGGGCTGGGTCGTAGTAATGAGCAGTTCTTC	CASSQGLGRSNEQFF
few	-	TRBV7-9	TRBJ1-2	TGTGCCAGCAGCACCCCTCGGGACTCGACCAACCGCTTTAATGGCTACACCTTC	CASSTPRDSTNRFNGYTF